The 25 T cell receptor beta chains below all came from one sample that was sequenced in a study of T cells in Graves' hyperthyroidism and ophthalmopathy. It was RNA transcripts that yielded the amplified TCR beta CDR3 regions. A set of HTBI primers served as the primers for a first-round RT-PCR of the TCR CDR3. Using its own MiXCR run on the multiplex PCR reads, TCRdb lists one record per CDR3 protein. The sample consists of around 300,000 distinct CDR3 sequences, approximately 18% of them appearing once. Sequences were obtained from blood. The receptors shown here come from a man aged 50 to 60 with Graves' ophthalmopathy.

This chain joins TRBV5-1 and TRBJ1-4, with D maybe TRBD1 (6 bases). Germline-derived CDR1 and CDR2 are SGHRS and YFSETQ. The V end was cut by 1 base, the J end by 7 bases, with 14 bases between. The CDR3 consists of 15 residues. The CDR3 loop reads CASSLFGGGSEKLFF. CDR3 DNA: TGCGCCAGCAGCTTGTTTGGGGGCGGTAGTGAAAAACTGTTTTTT.

The CDR3 spells CASSSATFQETQYF. The CDR3 DNA is TGTGCCAGTAGTTCGGCCACATTCCAAGAGACCCAGTACTTC. The chain is built from TRBV19 and TRBJ2-5; no firm D call. Germline V gene data show CDR1 as LNHDA and CDR2 as SQIVND (reference sequence). The CDR3 sequence is 14 residues long. V gave up 5 bases and J gave up 1 base, with 11 bases separating them.

The chain combines TRBV19 with TRBJ2-7; no clear D. Trimming pared 7 bases from V and 0 bases from J, leaving 16 bases between. Germline assignment: CDR1 LNHDA and CDR2 SQIVND (reference sequence). This CDR3 has 15 amino acids. The CDR3, as DNA: TGTGCCAGTAAGTTTAGTGCCTCCGGCTCCTACGAGCAGTACTTC. This gives the protein CASKFSASGSYEQYF.

This clonotype was detected ten times or more. This rearrangement joins TRBV11-1 to TRBJ2-7; 12 nucleotides match TRBD2. CDR3 length: 18 amino acids. Germline CDR1 SGHAT, CDR2 FQDESV (reference sequence). J lost 7 bases, V lost 5 bases, and 18 bases had no gene match. The CDR3 nucleotides read TGTGCCAGCAGCCTCCCCGCTAGCGGGAGGGCCTCGGTGAGGGAGCAGTACTTC. It yields the protein CASSLPASGRASVREQYF.

The chain is built from TRBV19 and TRBJ2-3; D possibly uses TRBD1 or TRBD2 (5 bases each). Germline values: CDR1 LNHDA, CDR2 SQIVND (reference sequence). The CDR3 covers 13 residues. Trimming took off 4 bases at V and 5 bases at J, with 10 bases between the two ends. The CDR3 is CASSRDGIDTQYF. The DNA of the CDR3 is TGTGCCAGTAGTAGGGACGGCATAGATACGCAGTATTTT.

Ten or more counts support this clonotype. This chain links TRBV20-1 with TRBJ2-7; the match to TRBD2 covers 13 bases. Germline V gene sequence: CDR1 DFQATT, CDR2 SNEGSKA (reference sequence). This CDR3 contains 14 residues. Germline trimming cut 6 bases from V and 7 bases from J; bases unmatched to any gene: 9. The CDR3 DNA reads TGCAGTGCGCAAACTAGCGGGAGGGCCTTTGAGCAGTACTTC. This sequence encodes CSAQTSGRAFEQYF.

This clonotype was seen ten or more times. This chain links TRBV7-9 with TRBJ2-3, with TRBD2 identical over 7 bases. Germline values: CDR1 SEHNR, CDR2 FQNEAQ (reference sequence). The CDR3 is made up of 16 amino acids. Losses at the gene ends were 7 bases for V and 6 bases for J; bases not matched to a gene: 16. For the CDR3, the DNA is TGTGCCAGCACCATTGGTAGTGGGAGGGCCTCGGATACGCAGTATTTT. Its translation: CASTIGSGRASDTQYF.

The J gene is TRBJ2-2, the V gene TRBV11-2; 7 bases fit TRBD1. CDR3 length: 15 amino acids. The V segment lost 6 bases and the J segment 5 bases; nucleotides outside the gene matches: 9. Germline V gene lookup returns CDR1 SGHAT and CDR2 FQNNGV. Here the CDR3 DNA reads TGTGCCAGCAGTTACCGAGACAGGGTTACCGGGGAGCTGTTTTTT. Protein: CASSYRDRVTGELFF.

The chain joins TRBV5-1 to TRBJ2-2; no firm D call. The CDR3 is made up of 14 amino acids. Deletions cut 1 base from V and 0 bases from J, with 4 bases between. CDR1 and CDR2 (germline): SGHRS, YFSETQ. The CDR3 DNA follows: TGCGCCAGCAGCTTGACGGCGAACACCGGGGAGCTGTTTTTT. This translates into CASSLTANTGELFF.

In its sample, this clonotype was seen many times. V and J are TRBV14 and TRBJ2-1; no clear D. The CDR3 sequence is 11 residues long. V was clipped by 5 bases and J by 10 bases, with 9 bases between them. The germline V gene encodes CDR1 SGHDN and CDR2 FVKESK. CDR3 residues: CASSTGREQFF. As DNA, the CDR3 is TGTGCCAGCAGCACCGGGCGGGAGCAGTTCTTC.

This clonotype has ten or more counts. The chain employs TRBV7-2 and TRBJ2-3, with D perhaps TRBD1 (5 bases). V was clipped by 4 bases and J by 1 base, with 6 bases between them. The CDR3 spans 13 residues. The germline gives CDR1 SGHTA, CDR2 FQGNSA. Here the CDR3 reads CASSWGGTDTQYF. CDR3 in DNA: TGTGCCAGCAGCTGGGGCGGCACAGATACGCAGTATTTT.

This clonotype showed up just a few times. The chain has TRBV27 and TRBJ2-7, with no clear D. V lost 0 bases and J lost 4, with 10 bases in between. CDR3 length: 14 amino acids. Germline V gene lookup returns CDR1 MNHEY and CDR2 SMNVEV (reference sequence). For the CDR3, the DNA is TGTGCCAGCAGTTTATCCCCGACACTTTACGAGCAGTACTTC. Translating gives CASSLSPTLYEQYF.

The chain employs TRBV5-1 and TRBJ2-7; 7 bases match TRBD2. Per the germline V gene, CDR1 is SGHRS and CDR2 is YFSETQ. The V gene end was trimmed by 0 bases and the J gene end by 6 bases; junction bases not matched to a gene: 3. This CDR3 contains 13 residues. The CDR3 region has the DNA TGCGCCAGCAGCTTGGATCCGGGAGGCGAGCAGTACTTC. Its translation: CASSLDPGGEQYF.

At least ten counts were recorded for this clonotype. The chain recombines TRBV20-1 with TRBJ2-7, with 13 bases fitting TRBD2. Germline CDR1 reads DFQATT; CDR2 reads SNEGSKA (reference sequence). With 5 bases clipped from V and 1 base from J, the junction kept 2 bases outside the gene matches. The CDR3 runs to 14 residues. The CDR3 sequence: CSAVGLAGSYEQYF. The CDR3 DNA follows: TGCAGTGCTGTGGGACTAGCGGGGTCCTACGAGCAGTACTTC.

CDR3 in amino acids: CASSLGTGVDQPQHF. CDR3 bases: TGTGCCAGCAGCTTAGGGACAGGAGTGGATCAGCCCCAGCATTTT. The rearrangement uses TRBV7-8 and TRBJ1-5, with 7 bases identical to TRBD1. The CDR3 consists of 15 residues. Looked up from germline, CDR1 is SGHVS and CDR2 is FQNEAQ. J gave up 5 bases and V 1 base, and 5 bases lay outside the gene matches.

This clonotype was counted ten times or more. This chain joins TRBV3-1 and TRBJ2-7; tentatively, D is TRBD2 (6 bases). The V gene lost 1 base and the J gene lost 3 bases, with 10 bases spanning the gap. This CDR3 region has 14 residues. Germline CDR1 is LGHDT and CDR2 is YNNKEL (reference sequence). CDR3 sequence (DNA): TGTGCCAGCAGCCAAGGTACCGGGGGCTACGAGCAGTACTTC. It codes for CASSQGTGGYEQYF.

This clonotype was counted many times. The chain recombines TRBV7-2 with TRBJ2-1, with 13 bases that match TRBD2. CDR1 and CDR2 from the germline V gene are SGHTA and FQGNSA. V shed 5 bases, J shed 9 bases, and the junction held 7 bases outside the gene matches. The CDR3 spans 15 residues. CDR3 residues: CASSPTSGRAGEQFF. The DNA for the CDR3 is TGTGCCAGCAGCCCAACTAGCGGGAGGGCGGGTGAGCAGTTCTTC. Based on the CDR3 plus reference TRBV7-2 and TRBJ2-1, the full variable domain is GAGVSQSPSNKVTEKGKDVELRCDPISGHTALYWYRQSLGQGLEFLIYFQGNSAPDKSGLPSDRFSAERTGGSVSTLTIQRTQQEDSAVYLCASSPTSGRAGEQFFGPGTRLTVL.

Only one count was recorded for this clonotype. This chain joins TRBV20-1 and TRBJ2-2, with 10 bases aligning to TRBD2. The germline gives CDR1 DFQATT, CDR2 SNEGSKA (reference sequence). This CDR3 comprises 15 residues. Losses at the gene ends were 2 bases for V and 6 bases for J; bases not matched to a gene: 6. CDR3 amino acids: CSARSLAGVSGELFF. For the CDR3, the DNA is TGCAGTGCTAGATCCCTAGCGGGAGTGTCCGGGGAGCTGTTTTTT.

The rearrangement links TRBV30 to TRBJ2-5; 13 nucleotides line up with TRBD2. The J segment lost 4 bases and the V segment lost 5 bases, leaving 4 bases of the junction unmatched. CDR3 size: 14 residues. Germline V gene data show CDR1 as GTSNPN and CDR2 as SVGIG (reference sequence). The CDR3 is CAWATSGRGETQYF. Written as DNA, the CDR3 is TGTGCCTGGGCTACTAGCGGGAGGGGAGAGACCCAGTACTTC.

This chain connects TRBV29-1 to TRBJ2-3, with 8 bases that match TRBD2. The CDR3 is 14 residues long. Germline CDR1 and CDR2: SQVTM and ANQGSEA. V dropped 6 bases and J dropped 3; count of bases not matched to a gene: 8. The CDR3 DNA reads TGCAGCGTCGTCGGGGGGGGCAGGACAGATACGCAGTATTTT. As protein: CSVVGGGRTDTQYF.

Ten or more counts support this clonotype. The V gene is TRBV5-1, the J gene TRBJ2-7; 7 positions match TRBD1. V trimming: 4 bases; J trimming: 4 bases; junction bases outside the gene matches: 11. Germline CDR1 SGHRS, CDR2 YFSETQ. There are 15 residues in the CDR3. The CDR3 protein is CASSLARDSRYEQYF. The CDR3 region has the DNA TGCGCCAGCAGCCTTGCCCGGGACAGTAGGTACGAGCAGTACTTC.

This clonotype was found many times. The rearrangement joins TRBV28 to TRBJ2-3, with a weak D call TRBD2 (7 bases). Trimming took off 7 bases at V and 5 bases at J, with 16 bases between the two ends. Per the germline V gene, CDR1 is MDHEN and CDR2 is SYDVKM. CDR3 length equals 14 residues. This CDR3 is CASNEGGQIDTQYF. The CDR3 bases are TGTGCCAGCAATGAGGGGGGGCAAATAGATACGCAGTATTTT. The whole variable domain, remainder taken from reference TRBV28 and TRBJ2-3, is DVKVTQSSRYLVKRTGEKVFLECVQDMDHENMFWYRQDPGLGLRLIYFSYDVKMKEKGDIPEGYSVSREKKERFSLILESASTNQTSMYLCASNEGGQIDTQYFGPGTRLTVL.

There are many counts of this clonotype. This CDR3 reads CASSEAIQGAFSGANVLTF. Here the CDR3 DNA reads TGTGCCAGCAGTGAAGCTATACAGGGGGCCTTCTCTGGGGCCAACGTCCTGACTTTC. V and J are TRBV2 and TRBJ2-6; the match to TRBD1 covers 9 bases. The V and J ends lost 0 bases and 0 bases, in that order; junction bases with no gene match: 6. The CDR3 is 19 residues long. Germline loops: CDR1 SNHLY, CDR2 FYNNEI. The full variable domain, its missing parts supplied by reference TRBV2 and TRBJ2-6, is EPEVTQTPSHQVTQMGQEVILRCVPISNHLYFYWYRQILGQKVEFLVSFYNNEISEKSEIFDDQFSVERPDGSNFTLKIRSTKLEDSAMYFCASSEAIQGAFSGANVLTFGAGSRLTVL.

This clonotype was counted between two and nine times. The chain recombines TRBV6-1 with TRBJ1-4, with TRBD1 matching 10 bases. The CDR3 length is 16 residues. Trimming at V came to 8 bases and at J to 0 bases, leaving 6 bases not matched to a gene. Germline V gene sequence: CDR1 MNHNS, CDR2 SASEGT. CDR3 coding DNA: TGTGCCAGCCAACCGGGACAGGGGACAACTAATGAAAAACTGTTTTTT. Translated: CASQPGQGTTNEKLFF.

Here the CDR3 reads CASSKKGLAGGYPYEQYF. The CDR3 coding sequence is TGTGCCAGCAGCAAAAAGGGACTAGCGGGAGGTTACCCCTACGAGCAGTACTTC. The gene calls are TRBV27 and TRBJ2-7; TRBD2 matches at 15 bases. The CDR3 consists of 18 residues. Losses at the gene ends were 6 bases for V and 2 bases for J; bases not matched to a gene: 11. CDR1 is MNHEY and CDR2 is SMNVEV in the germline V gene (reference sequence).